The present T cell receptor (beta chain) was sequenced within a study of T cells in Graves' hyperthyroidism and ophthalmopathy. This clonotype has only a few counts. Amplification yielded TCR beta CDR3 regions, with RNA transcripts as the source. RT-PCR in the first round (using the HTBI primer set) targeted the TCR CDR3. TCRdb re-called the multiplex PCR reads with MiXCR, one entry per CDR3 protein. Of approximately 740,000 distinct CDR3 sequences in the sample, about 15% are singletons; the top ten hold 10%. The CDR3 totals 13 residues. The V end was cut by 0 bases, the J end by 11 bases, with 16 bases between. CDR1 and CDR2 from the germline V gene are DFQATT and SNEGSKA (reference sequence).

The chain employs TRBV20-1 and TRBJ1-1; D gene uncertain. The material sequenced was blood. The TCR was taken from a woman under 30 with Graves' hyperthyroidism. CDR3 residues: CSARDHKGEIAFF. CDR3 nucleotides: TGCAGTGCTAGAGATCATAAGGGTGAGATCGCTTTCTTT.